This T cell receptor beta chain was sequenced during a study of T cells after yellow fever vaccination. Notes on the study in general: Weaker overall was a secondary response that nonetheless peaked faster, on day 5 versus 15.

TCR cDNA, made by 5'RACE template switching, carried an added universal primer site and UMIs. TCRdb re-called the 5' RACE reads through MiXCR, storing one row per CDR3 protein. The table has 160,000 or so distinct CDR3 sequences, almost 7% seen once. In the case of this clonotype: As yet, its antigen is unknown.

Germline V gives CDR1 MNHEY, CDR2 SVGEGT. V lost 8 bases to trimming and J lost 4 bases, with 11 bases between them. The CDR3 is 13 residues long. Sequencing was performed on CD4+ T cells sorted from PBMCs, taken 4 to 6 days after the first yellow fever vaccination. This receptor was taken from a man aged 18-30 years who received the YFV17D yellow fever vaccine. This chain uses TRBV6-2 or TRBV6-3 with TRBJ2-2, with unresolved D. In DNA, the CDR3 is TGTGCCAGCCGGGTTTCTAGCACCGGGGAGCTGTTTTTT. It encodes CASRVSSTGELFF.